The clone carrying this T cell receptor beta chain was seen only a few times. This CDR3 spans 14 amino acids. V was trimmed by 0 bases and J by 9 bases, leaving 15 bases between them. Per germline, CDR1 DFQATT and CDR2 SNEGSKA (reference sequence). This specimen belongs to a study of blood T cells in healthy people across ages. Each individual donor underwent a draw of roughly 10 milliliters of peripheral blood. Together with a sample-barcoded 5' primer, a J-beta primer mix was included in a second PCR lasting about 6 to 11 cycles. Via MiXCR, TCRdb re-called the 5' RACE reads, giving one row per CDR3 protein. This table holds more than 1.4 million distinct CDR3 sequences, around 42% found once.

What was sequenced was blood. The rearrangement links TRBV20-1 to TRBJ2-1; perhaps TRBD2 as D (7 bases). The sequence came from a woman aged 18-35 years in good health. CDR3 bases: TGCAGTGCTAGAGATCGGCGGGGGCGGGTTGAGCAGTTCTTC. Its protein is CSARDRRGRVEQFF.